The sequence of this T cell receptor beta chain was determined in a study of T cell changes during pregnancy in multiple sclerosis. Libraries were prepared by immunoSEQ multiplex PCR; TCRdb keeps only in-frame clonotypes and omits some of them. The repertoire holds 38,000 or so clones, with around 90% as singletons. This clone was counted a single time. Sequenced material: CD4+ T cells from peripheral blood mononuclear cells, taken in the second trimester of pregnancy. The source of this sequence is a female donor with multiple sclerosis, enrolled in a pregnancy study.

In DNA, the CDR3 is TGTGCCATCAGTGAGACAGGTACACAAGAGACCCAGTACTTC. Amino acids: CAISETGTQETQYF. V gene TRBV10-3 combines with J gene TRBJ2-5, with D maybe TRBD1 (5 bases). Germline assignment: CDR1 ENHRY and CDR2 SYGVKD. The V end was cut by 2 bases, the J end by 2 bases, with 9 bases between. The CDR3 totals 14 residues.